This is a list of T cell receptor beta chains from one sample in a study of early stage breast cancer tumors. The repertoire was sequenced with immunoSEQ multiplex PCR; TCRdb's copy has only in-frame clones and lacks some. The sample consists of about 6,000 clones, over 65% of them appearing once. What was sequenced was normal breast tissue next to the tumor. The source of these receptors is a person between 70 and 80 years old with breast cancer. Each CDR3 is given with its conserved first and last residue. Fields, in order: D gene, V gene, J gene, clone size, CDR3 DNA, CDR3 protein. The D gene is left open where the match is weak. The size of a clone is reported for some rows only, either as once, few or many, or as a class for expanded clones.

d_gene: TRBD1; v_gene: TRBV30; j_gene: TRBJ1-5; abundance: NA; CDR3nt: TGTGCCTGGAGTGTACCTCAGACAGGGGGCAATCAGCCCCAGCATTTT; CDR3aa: CAWSVPQTGGNQPQHF
d_gene: NA; v_gene: TRBV30; j_gene: TRBJ1-2; abundance: once; CDR3nt: TGTGCCTGGAGCCCAGGGGACTACGGCTACACCTTC; CDR3aa: CAWSPGDYGYTF
d_gene: NA; v_gene: TRBV6-5; j_gene: TRBJ2-7; abundance: NA; CDR3nt: TGTGCCAGCAGTTACTCGGTCCAGGGTCTCGACGAGCAGTACTTC; CDR3aa: CASSYSVQGLDEQYF
d_gene: NA; v_gene: TRBV27; j_gene: TRBJ1-6; abundance: NA; CDR3nt: TGTGCCAGCAAATGGGACGGAGGGTTTTATAATTCACCCCTCCACTTT; CDR3aa: CASKWDGGFYNSPLHF
d_gene: TRBD2; v_gene: TRBV19; j_gene: TRBJ2-1; abundance: NA; CDR3nt: TGTGCCAGTAGGACGCCGCCGGGACTAGCGGGAGGGCCTGTGCAGTTCTTC; CDR3aa: CASRTPPGLAGGPVQFF
d_gene: TRBD1; v_gene: TRBV11-1; j_gene: TRBJ2-7; abundance: few; CDR3nt: TGTGCCAGCAGCTCAAGGGGGCGCGCCTACGAGCAGTACTTC; CDR3aa: CASSSRGRAYEQYF
d_gene: NA; v_gene: TRBV7-2; j_gene: TRBJ2-1; abundance: NA; CDR3nt: TGTGCCAGCAGCTTTCTATATGAGCAGTTCTTC; CDR3aa: CASSFLYEQFF
d_gene: NA; v_gene: TRBV11-1; j_gene: TRBJ1-6; abundance: NA; CDR3nt: TGTGCCAGCAGCTTATCCCGACAGAGCTCCTATAATTCACCCCTCCACTTT; CDR3aa: CASSLSRQSSYNSPLHF
d_gene: NA; v_gene: TRBV27; j_gene: TRBJ2-1; abundance: NA; CDR3nt: TGTGCCAGCAGTTTACGCGGGGGCAGCTCCTACAATGAGCAGTTCTTC; CDR3aa: CASSLRGGSSYNEQFF
d_gene: NA; v_gene: TRBV5-5; j_gene: TRBJ2-3; abundance: NA; CDR3nt: TGTGCCAGCAGAATGGACATTAGCACAGATACGCAGTATTTT; CDR3aa: CASRMDISTDTQYF
d_gene: NA; v_gene: TRBV28; j_gene: TRBJ1-1; abundance: few; CDR3nt: TGTGCCAGCAGTTTTACAGGGAACACTGAAGCTTTCTTT; CDR3aa: CASSFTGNTEAFF
d_gene: TRBD2; v_gene: TRBV7-3; j_gene: TRBJ2-2; abundance: NA; CDR3nt: TGTGCCAGCAGCCCTGGGGAACTAGCGGGAGTGGCCGGGGAGCTGTTTTTT; CDR3aa: CASSPGELAGVAGELFF
d_gene: NA; v_gene: TRBV10-3; j_gene: TRBJ1-5; abundance: few; CDR3nt: TGTGCCATCAGCGACGACAGGCATCAGCCCCAGCATTTT; CDR3aa: CAISDDRHQPQHF
d_gene: TRBD1; v_gene: TRBV15; j_gene: TRBJ1-3; abundance: once; CDR3nt: TGTGCCACCAGCGACCGGGACAGGGGTTTCTCTGGAAACACCATATATTTT; CDR3aa: CATSDRDRGFSGNTIYF
d_gene: NA; v_gene: TRBV6-6; j_gene: TRBJ1-3; abundance: NA; CDR3nt: TGTGCCAGCAGTTCTGGACAGTCTGGAAACACCATATATTTT; CDR3aa: CASSSGQSGNTIYF
d_gene: NA; v_gene: TRBV10-1; j_gene: TRBJ1-2; abundance: NA; CDR3nt: TGCGCCAGCAGTGAGTCAACCGGACAGCCCTTACCCTATGGCTACACCTTC; CDR3aa: CASSESTGQPLPYGYTF
d_gene: TRBD1; v_gene: TRBV6-4; j_gene: TRBJ1-5; abundance: NA; CDR3nt: TGTGCCAGCAGGGGGACAGGGAATCAGCCCCAGCATTTT; CDR3aa: CASRGTGNQPQHF